These 16 T cell receptor beta chains came from one sample sequenced in a study of blood T cells in healthy people across ages. Through a sample-barcoded 5' primer and a J-beta primer mix, a second PCR was run for about 6 to 11 cycles. TCRdb ran MiXCR on the 5' RACE reads and lists one entry per CDR3 protein. Here the sample spans 850,000 or so distinct CDR3 sequences, less than 35% being singletons. The sample consisted of blood. These receptors originate from a woman older than 75 in good health.

Ten or more counts support this clonotype. The V gene is TRBV4-3, the J gene TRBJ1-2; D uncertain. Germline V gene sequence: CDR1 LGHNA, CDR2 YSLEER. Trimming stripped 0 bases from V and 4 bases from J, with 6 bases between. The CDR3 runs to 13 residues. The CDR3 is CASSQEYSYGYTF. CDR3 nucleotide sequence: TGCGCCAGCAGCCAAGAATACAGCTATGGCTACACCTTC.

This clonotype was observed a handful of times. A much larger clone differs by one base, so this may be a read error. This chain uses TRBV2 with TRBJ2-1; 8 nucleotides align to TRBD2. This CDR3 is built from 16 residues. In germline, CDR1 is SNHLY, CDR2 FYNNEI. The J segment lost 7 bases and the V segment lost 3 bases, leaving 11 bases of the junction unmatched. Here the CDR3 DNA reads TGTGCCAGCAGTGATATTTGGCGGGGGGTGGCGAATGAGCAGTTCTTC. This encodes CASSDIWRGVANEQFF.

Points on this clonotype: One end of the junction varies from germline; a read error may be responsible. The gene calls are TRBV6-2 or TRBV6-3 and TRBJ2-3; a possible D gene is TRBD1 (5 bases). CDR1 MNHEY and CDR2 SVGEGT come from the germline V gene. The CDR3 runs to 14 residues. The chain's CDR3 is CASYPGWGTDAQYF. CDR3 nucleotides: TGTGCCAGCTACCCAGGGTGGGGCACAGATGCGCAGTATTTT.

This sequence joins TRBV6-2 or TRBV6-3 and TRBJ2-1, with D perhaps given as TRBD1 or TRBD2 (6 bases each). Per the germline V gene, CDR1 is MNHEY and CDR2 is SVGEGT. CDR3 length equals 12 residues. Deletions cut 2 bases from V and 15 bases from J, with 14 bases between. Here the CDR3 DNA reads TGTGCCAGCAGTTACGCTAGGGGGGTTTGGTTCTTC. Translation: CASSYARGVWFF.

This clonotype has at least ten counts. V and J are TRBV20-1 and TRBJ2-7; perhaps TRBD1 as D (6 bases). The CDR3 totals 13 residues. Germline values: CDR1 DFQATT, CDR2 SNEGSKA (reference sequence). V was shortened by 0 bases and J by 4 bases, with 10 bases between the two germline ends. CDR3 loop: CSAREGTSYEQYF. DNA of the CDR3: TGCAGTGCTAGAGAAGGGACATCTTACGAGCAGTACTTC.

This clonotype was seen ten or more times. The chain carries TRBV12-3 or TRBV12-4 and TRBJ1-3; 11 bases map to TRBD1. The CDR3 loop spans 16 amino acids. After removal of 4 bases from V and 3 bases from J, the junction contained 5 bases not matched to a gene. In DNA, the CDR3 is TGTGCCAGCAGTTCCTGGACAGGGGGCTTTGGAAACACCATATATTTT. Its protein product is CASSSWTGGFGNTIYF.

This clonotype occurred once. The chain is built from TRBV12-3 or TRBV12-4 and TRBJ2-5, with 13 bases identical to TRBD2. The J call may be in error: the DNA end matches TRBJ2-7 better. This CDR3 is built from 15 residues. CDR3 loop: CASSRLAGGIHEQYF. CDR3 DNA: TGTGCCAGCAGCCGACTAGCGGGAGGCATCCACGAGCAGTACTTC.

The J gene is TRBJ2-4, the V gene TRBV4-1; a possible D gene is TRBD2 (5 bases). The J call is in doubt because the DNA end fits TRBJ2-7 better. The germline CDR1 and CDR2 sequences are MGHRA and YSYEKL. CDR3 length equals 14 residues. CDR3 DNA: TGCGCCAGCAGCCAAGTCTCCGGGGTAGGCGAGCAGTACTTC. Protein product: CASSQVSGVGEQYF.

The CDR3 loop reads CASRTGNSYNEQFF. The CDR3 nucleotides read TGTGCCAGCCGAACAGGAAACTCCTACAATGAGCAGTTCTTC. The chain combines TRBV2 with TRBJ2-1; D may be TRBD1 (5 bases). V lost 8 bases to trimming and J lost 0 bases, with 11 bases between them. Per the germline V gene, CDR1 is SNHLY and CDR2 is FYNNEI. The CDR3 consists of 14 residues.

V and J are TRBV20-1 and TRBJ2-3; D might be TRBD1 or TRBD2, each matching 5 bases. V dropped 5 bases and J dropped 0 bases, with 18 bases sitting between them. Per the germline V gene, CDR1 is DFQATT and CDR2 is SNEGSKA (reference sequence). The length of the CDR3 is 16 residues. The CDR3: CSALTPGTPSTDTQYF. CDR3 coding DNA: TGCAGTGCTCTAACGCCCGGGACGCCAAGCACAGATACGCAGTATTTT.

With regard to this clonotype: A much more abundant neighbour one base away suggests this may be a read error. The V and J genes are TRBV15 and TRBJ2-7; D not resolved. Germline V CDR1 and CDR2: LNHNV, YYDKDF (reference sequence). CDR3 length: 15 residues. V was shortened by 4 bases and J by 6 bases, with 19 bases between the two germline ends. CDR3 loop: CATSNYRTESFEQYF. The CDR3 DNA reads TGTGCCACCAGCAACTACCGGACGGAGAGTTTCGAGCAGTACTTC. The entire variable domain, with the rest obtained from reference TRBV15 and TRBJ2-7, is as follows: DAMVIQNPRYQVTQFGKPVTLSCSQTLNHNVMYWYQQKSSQAPKLLFHYYDKDFNNEADTPDNFQSRRPNTSFCFLDIRSPGLGDTAMYLCATSNYRTESFEQYFGPGTRLTVT.

For this clonotype: The junction does not match germline at one end; this may be a read error. J is TRBJ2-3 and V is TRBV24-1; D gene ambiguous. Germline V lookup: CDR1 KGHDR, CDR2 SFDVKD. The CDR3 has 16 residues. The CDR3 is CATGDLLAGSTDTQYF. CDR3 DNA: TGTGCCACCGGTGATTTGCTGGCCGGTAGCACAGATACGCAGTATTTT.

With regard to this clonotype: This could be a read error, since a much larger clone is one nucleotide away. This chain uses TRBV20-1 with TRBJ1-5; 8 bases match TRBD1. The CDR3 sequence is 13 residues long. The V and J ends lost 6 bases and 6 bases, in that order; junction bases with no gene match: 7. The germline V gene encodes CDR1 DFQATT and CDR2 SNEGSKA (reference sequence). The CDR3 is CSAPDRDGQPQHF. CDR3 coding DNA: TGCAGTGCCCCGGACAGGGATGGTCAGCCCCAGCATTTT.

For this clonotype: A much larger clone is a single base away; this may be a read error. The J gene is TRBJ2-5, the V gene TRBV7-2; possible D gene TRBD1, 5 bases. The CDR3 is made up of 13 amino acids. V was trimmed by 2 bases and J by 11 bases, leaving 15 bases between them. CDR1 and CDR2 from the germline V gene are SGHTA and FQGNSA. The DNA for the CDR3 is TGTGCCAGCAGCTTACTCGACAGATTACAGCAGTACTTC. Protein: CASSLLDRLQQYF.

In this sample, this clonotype turned up a few times. The junction departs from the called germline gene at one end, perhaps through a read error. The V gene is TRBV6-2 or TRBV6-3, the J gene TRBJ2-1; the D is unclear. This CDR3 comprises 13 residues. Per germline, CDR1 MNHEY and CDR2 SVGEGT. CDR3 nucleotide sequence: TGTGCCAGCATTCGGGTTCCTGGGAATGAGCGGTTCTTC. Amino acids: CASIRVPGNERFF.

This clonotype was counted a few times. V usage is TRBV21-1 and J usage is TRBJ2-3; TRBD1, the table's D call, was not compared with the DNA. TRBV21-1 is shown as a pseudogene. The CDR3 is 16 amino acids. CDR3 in amino acids: CASSKGTGALTDTQYF. The CDR3 DNA reads TGTGCCAGCAGCAAAGGTACAGGGGCTCTTACAGATACGCAGTATTTT.